The present TCR beta chain was sequenced within a study of cytomegalovirus exposure and HLA in healthy donors. A remark on this clone: No antigen is known for it.

The primer mix had 60 Vbeta and 13 Jbeta primers. TCRdb's copy holds only in-frame clones and misses some; the assay was immunoSEQ multiplex PCR. The sample shows some 200,000 clones, around 75% of them seen only once. CDR3 size: 14 residues. V was clipped by 3 bases and J by 8 bases, with 11 bases between them. Germline CDR1 MNHEY, CDR2 SMNVEV (reference sequence). Study-wide results and limits: Relative to equally common others, HLA-associated TCR beta chains showed greater clonal expansion in a later analysis. A later analysis linked a missense variant in DCLRE1C to the trimming of TCR beta V and J genes.

The specimen was PBMCs. The TCR originated in a man aged 35-49 years in good health and CMV-seropositive. V usage is TRBV27 and J usage is TRBJ1-6; possibly TRBD1 for D (6 bases). The chain's CDR3 is CASSFNRDHSPLHF. CDR3 DNA: TGTGCCAGCAGTTTCAACAGGGATCATTCACCCCTCCACTTT.